The subject of this entry is one T cell receptor beta chain. The PCR contained 60 Vbeta and 13 Jbeta primers. Repertoires were generated with immunoSEQ multiplex PCR, while TCRdb's copy carries only in-frame clones and drops some. This sample has over 200,000 clones, with more than 65% found just once. The data derive from a study of cytomegalovirus exposure and HLA in healthy donors. The CDR3 extends over 14 amino acids. After removal of 3 bases from V and 7 bases from J, the junction contained 3 bases not matched to a gene. Germline CDR1 reads LNHDA; CDR2 reads SQIVND (reference sequence). Material for sequencing was PBMCs. The chain is built from TRBV19 and TRBJ1-6; 7 nucleotides line up with TRBD1. This clonotype was sampled from a woman aged 30 to 39 in good health and CMV-seronegative. CDR3 DNA: TGTGCCAGTAGTATCACAGGGGACAATTCACCCCTCCACTTT. Amino acids: CASSITGDNSPLHF.